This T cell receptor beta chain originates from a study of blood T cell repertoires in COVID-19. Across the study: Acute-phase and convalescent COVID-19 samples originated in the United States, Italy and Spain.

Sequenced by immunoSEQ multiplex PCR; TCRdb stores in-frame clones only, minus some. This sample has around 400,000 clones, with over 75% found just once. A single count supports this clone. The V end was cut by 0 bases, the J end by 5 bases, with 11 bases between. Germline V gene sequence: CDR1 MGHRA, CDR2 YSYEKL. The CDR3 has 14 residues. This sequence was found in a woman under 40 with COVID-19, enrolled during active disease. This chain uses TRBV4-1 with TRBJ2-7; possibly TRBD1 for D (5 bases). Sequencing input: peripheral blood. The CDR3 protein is CASSQERFRDEQYF. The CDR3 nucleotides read TGCGCCAGCAGCCAAGAACGGTTCAGGGACGAGCAGTACTTC.